The next 27 T cell receptor beta chains were all read from a single sample in a study of cytomegalovirus exposure and HLA in healthy donors. The PCR used 60 Vbeta and 13 Jbeta primers. Repertoires were generated with immunoSEQ multiplex PCR, while TCRdb's copy carries only in-frame clones and drops some. This table has about 160,000 clones, around 80% appearing once. The specimen was PBMCs. The receptors here all came from a girl under 18 in good health and CMV-seropositive.

This sequence joins TRBV7-3 and TRBJ2-1, with 11 bases identical to TRBD2. CDR3 length equals 15 residues. V shed 1 base and J 5 bases; nucleotides not matched to a gene: 1. Per the germline V gene, CDR1 is SGHTA and CDR2 is FQGTGA. The CDR3 DNA reads as TGTGCCAGCAGCTTAATGGGACTAGCGGACAATGAGCAGTTCTTC. It yields the protein CASSLMGLADNEQFF.

V gene TRBV4-1 combines with J gene TRBJ1-1; perhaps TRBD1 as D (5 bases). Trimming shortened V by 1 base and J by 4 bases, and 10 bases separated the two germline ends. The CDR3 length is 14 residues. Germline CDR1 reads MGHRA; CDR2 reads YSYEKL. CDR3 nucleotide sequence: TGCGCCAGCAGCCAAGGGGGCACGGGCACTGAAGCTTTCTTT. The encoded protein is CASSQGGTGTEAFF.

The genes are TRBV7-9 and TRBJ1-2; D might be TRBD1 (5 bases). CDR1 SEHNR and CDR2 FQNEAQ come from the germline V gene (reference sequence). The CDR3 is 14 amino acids. V lost 6 bases to trimming and J lost 8 bases, with 19 bases between them. The CDR3: CASRRPGNKDGYTF. The CDR3 DNA sequence: TGTGCCAGCAGGAGACCAGGGAACAAGGACGGCTACACCTTC.

This chain connects TRBV30 to TRBJ2-5; 8 positions match TRBD1. The V and J ends lost 3 bases and 5 bases, in that order; junction bases with no gene match: 8. The CDR3 has 14 residues. CDR1 GTSNPN and CDR2 SVGIG come from the germline V gene (reference sequence). CDR3 amino acids: CAWSDAGGGETQYF. The CDR3 bases are TGTGCCTGGAGCGATGCAGGGGGCGGGGAGACCCAGTACTTC.

V is TRBV4-3 and J is TRBJ1-1; D may be TRBD1 (5 bases). The CDR3 sequence is 14 residues long. The ends were cut back, 1 base at V and 4 bases at J, with 10 bases in the middle. Germline CDR1 is LGHNA and CDR2 is YSLEER. The DNA for the CDR3 is TGCGCCAGCAGCCAAGTAGGCAGGGTCACTGAAGCTTTCTTT. Protein product: CASSQVGRVTEAFF.

The chain uses TRBV5-1 and TRBJ1-3; D not certain. V was clipped by 2 bases and J by 0 bases, with 12 bases between them. The CDR3 totals 16 residues. Germline V gives CDR1 SGHRS, CDR2 YFSETQ. For the CDR3, the DNA is TGCGCCAGCAGCTTTAGACCTACTAGCTCTGGAAACACCATATATTTT. Translated, it gives CASSFRPTSSGNTIYF.

This clone appeared a single time. This chain uses TRBV18 with TRBJ1-1; TRBD1 agrees at 9 bases. The germline V gene encodes CDR1 KGHSH and CDR2 LQKENI. V lost 1 base and J lost 7; bases outside the gene matches: 13. The CDR3 runs 17 residues. CDR3 nucleotide sequence: TGTGCCAGCTCACCACGTTTGTCCGGGACAGGGATTTTTGAAGCTTTCTTT. It specifies CASSPRLSGTGIFEAFF.

This sequence joins TRBV5-4 and TRBJ2-5, with TRBD2 matching over 7 bases. The germline CDR1 and CDR2 sequences are SGHNT and YYREEE (reference sequence). CDR3 length: 16 residues. V was clipped by 1 base and J by 5 bases; unmatched bases: 11. CDR3 region: CASSLSSGEGGETQYF. CDR3 coding DNA: TGTGCCAGCAGCTTGTCCAGCGGGGAGGGAGGGGAGACCCAGTACTTC.

The rearrangement uses TRBV13 and TRBJ1-6; perhaps TRBD1 as D (5 bases). The germline V and J ends were trimmed by 2 bases and 10 bases, with 12 bases remaining between them. This CDR3 spans 14 amino acids. Germline CDR1 and CDR2: PRHDT and FYEKMQ (reference sequence). CDR3 loop: CASSLLEGRSPLHF. CDR3 DNA: TGTGCCAGCAGCTTATTGGAGGGGCGATCACCCCTCCACTTT.

V gene TRBV7-9 combines with J gene TRBJ2-7; D is possibly TRBD1 (6 bases). There are 13 residues in the CDR3. Germline values: CDR1 SEHNR, CDR2 FQNEAQ (reference sequence). V was trimmed by 3 bases and J by 0 bases, leaving 6 bases between them. This CDR3 reads CASSLDSSYEQYF. CDR3 in DNA: TGTGCCAGCAGCTTGGACAGCTCCTACGAGCAGTACTTC.

The chain has TRBV25-1 and TRBJ2-7; 10 bases match TRBD2. After removal of 2 bases from V and 7 bases from J, the junction contained 8 bases not matched to a gene. CDR3 size: 15 residues. Looked up from germline, CDR1 is MGHDK and CDR2 is SYGVNS. The CDR3 sequence is CASSETLAGSMEQYF. CDR3 nucleotide sequence: TGTGCCAGCAGTGAAACACTAGCGGGGAGCATGGAGCAGTACTTC.

The chain employs TRBV6-1 and TRBJ1-2; 10 bases map to TRBD1. CDR3 size: 15 residues. V lost 6 bases to trimming and J lost 3 bases; unmatched junction nucleotides: 7. Germline-derived CDR1 and CDR2 are MNHNS and SASEGT. The CDR3 spells CASSHPGQGYYGYTF. For the CDR3, the DNA is TGTGCCAGCAGCCATCCGGGACAGGGGTACTATGGCTACACCTTC.

The chain links TRBV5-1 to TRBJ2-5; 8 bases are shared with TRBD1. The V segment lost 4 bases and the J segment 5 bases; nucleotides outside the gene matches: 7. Germline assignment: CDR1 SGHRS and CDR2 YFSETQ. The CDR3 is 14 residues long. CDR3 DNA sequence: TGCGCCAGCAGCCCAGGGACAGGACCGGAGACCCAGTACTTC. Its protein is CASSPGTGPETQYF.

This clone was seen a handful of times. In DNA, the CDR3 is TGTGCCAGCAGTGTTTCCTATAACTCCTACAATGAGCAGTTCTTC. It specifies CASSVSYNSYNEQFF. The genes are TRBV2 and TRBJ2-1, with no clear D. Germline CDR1 is SNHLY and CDR2 is FYNNEI. V was pared by 4 bases and J by 0 bases, with 10 bases between. This CDR3 is 15 amino acids long. The full variable domain, with the rest looked up from reference TRBV2 and TRBJ2-1, is EPEVTQTPSHQVTQMGQEVILRCVPISNHLYFYWYRQILGQKVEFLVSFYNNEISEKSEIFDDQFSVERPDGSNFTLKIRSTKLEDSAMYFCASSVSYNSYNEQFFGPGTRLTVL.

The genes are TRBV9 and TRBJ2-5; TRBD2 is a possible D gene (6 bases). Germline values: CDR1 SGDLS, CDR2 YYNGEE. CDR3 length: 14 amino acids. Trimming stripped 3 bases from V and 2 bases from J, with 11 bases between. The CDR3 DNA reads TGTGCCAGCAGCGGCGGGACTTTTCAAGAGACCCAGTACTTC. Residues: CASSGGTFQETQYF.

This rearrangement joins TRBV28 to TRBJ1-2; 7 bases agree with TRBD1. This CDR3 region has 18 residues. The V gene end was trimmed by 3 bases and the J gene end by 4 bases; junction bases not matched to a gene: 17. CDR1 is MDHEN, CDR2 SYDVKM, per germline. The CDR3 spells CASSLEGTALLLPYGYTF. The CDR3 coding sequence is TGTGCCAGCAGTTTGGAGGGGACAGCGCTACTCCTACCCTATGGCTACACCTTC.

This chain joins TRBV6-6 and TRBJ1-3; D not certain. CDR1 MNHNY and CDR2 SVGAGI come from the germline V gene (reference sequence). V was trimmed by 5 bases and J by 3 bases, leaving 17 bases between them. The CDR3 runs to 16 residues. The CDR3 loop reads CASSSGREWGGNTIYF. The CDR3 DNA reads as TGTGCCAGCAGTAGCGGACGCGAGTGGGGTGGAAACACCATATATTTT.

The rearrangement uses TRBV4-2 and TRBJ2-7; D unclear. CDR3 length: 13 amino acids. CDR1 and CDR2 (germline): LGHNA, YNFKEQ. Deletions cut 0 bases from V and 0 bases from J, with 3 bases between. The DNA for the CDR3 is TGTGCCAGCAGCCAAGAGGCCTCCTACGAGCAGTACTTC. Its protein is CASSQEASYEQYF.

The chain is built from TRBV5-1 and TRBJ1-1; D is perhaps TRBD1 (5 bases). Germline values: CDR1 SGHRS, CDR2 YFSETQ. V lost 0 bases and J lost 4, with 13 bases in between. This CDR3 comprises 15 residues. CDR3 residues: CASSLGQGAGTEAFF. The DNA for the CDR3 is TGCGCCAGCAGCTTGGGGCAGGGAGCGGGCACTGAAGCTTTCTTT. Using reference TRBV5-1 and TRBJ1-1 for the parts outside the CDR3, the full variable domain is KAGVTQTPRYLIKTRGQQVTLSCSPISGHRSVSWYQQTPGQGLQFLFEYFSETQRNKGNFPGRFSGRQFSNSRSEMNVSTLELGDSALYLCASSLGQGAGTEAFFGQGTRLTVV.

The chain employs TRBV30 and TRBJ2-1; D is uncertain. Germline V lookup: CDR1 GTSNPN, CDR2 SVGIG (reference sequence). V lost 0 bases and J 7 bases, leaving 13 bases between the germline ends. This CDR3 has 14 amino acids. DNA of the CDR3: TGTGCCTGGAGTGTACTGGGCCCGCCGAATGAGCAGTTCTTC. Translating gives CAWSVLGPPNEQFF.

This clone was seen a handful of times. The V gene is TRBV18, the J gene TRBJ2-7, with D possibly being TRBD1 (5 bases). The CDR3 is made up of 20 amino acids. The V gene's germline CDR1 is KGHSH and CDR2 LQKENI. Trimming pared 0 bases from V and 1 base from J, leaving 25 bases between. The CDR3 loop is CASSPPQNRTWGQPSYEQYF. The CDR3 DNA reads as TGTGCCAGCTCACCACCACAGAATCGAACATGGGGCCAACCTTCCTACGAGCAGTACTTC. Full variable domain (missing parts from reference TRBV18 and TRBJ2-7): NAGVMQNPRHLVRRRGQEARLRCSPMKGHSHVYWYRQLPEEGLKFMVYLQKENIIDESGMPKERFSAEFPKEGPSILRIQQVVRGDSAAYFCASSPPQNRTWGQPSYEQYFGPGTRLTVT.

The chain combines TRBV28 with TRBJ2-1; the match to TRBD2 covers 9 bases. CDR1 and CDR2 (germline): MDHEN, SYDVKM. This CDR3 is 17 amino acids long. Trimming cost V 6 bases and J 3 bases; bases outside gene matches: 12. CDR3 region: CASRVPRLADLYNEQFF. The CDR3 DNA follows: TGTGCCAGCAGGGTACCCAGACTAGCGGACCTCTACAATGAGCAGTTCTTC.

The chain carries TRBV7-9 and TRBJ2-7; no clear D gene. The V end lost 3 bases, the J end lost 3 bases, and 12 bases lay between the germline ends. Germline V gene sequence: CDR1 SEHNR, CDR2 FQNEAQ (reference sequence). The CDR3 extends over 14 amino acids. The CDR3 sequence is CASSLGPAIYEQYF. CDR3 nucleotide sequence: TGTGCCAGCAGCTTGGGTCCAGCGATCTACGAGCAGTACTTC. Looking up the rest from reference TRBV7-9 and TRBJ2-7 gives the full variable domain: DTGVSQNPRHKITKRGQNVTFRCDPISEHNRLYWYRQTLGQGPEFLTYFQNEAQLEKSRLLSDRFSAERPKGSFSTLEIQRTEQGDSAMYLCASSLGPAIYEQYFGPGTRLTVT.

In DNA form, the CDR3 reads TGTGCCAGCATCGTGGATACGAGGACTGAAGCTTTCTTT. Translating it yields CASIVDTRTEAFF. The rearrangement uses TRBV6-1 and TRBJ1-1; D remains ambiguous. Germline-derived CDR1 and CDR2 are MNHNS and SASEGT. The CDR3 spans 13 residues. Trimming cost V 7 bases and J 5 bases, with 14 bases left between them.

This clone was recorded a few times. The rearrangement links TRBV5-1 to TRBJ2-6, with D possibly TRBD1 on 6 matching bases. CDR1 is SGHRS and CDR2 is YFSETQ in the germline V gene. The CDR3 runs to 16 residues. V dropped 1 base and J dropped 0 bases, with 8 bases sitting between them. CDR3: CASSLLDSSGANVLTF. The CDR3 nucleotides are TGCGCCAGCAGCTTGCTGGACAGCTCTGGGGCCAACGTCCTGACTTTC.

This chain connects TRBV19 to TRBJ1-1, with 7 bases that match TRBD1. The V gene end was trimmed by 7 bases and the J gene end by 0 bases; junction bases not matched to a gene: 11. The CDR3 length is 16 residues. Germline V gives CDR1 LNHDA, CDR2 SQIVND (reference sequence). The CDR3 DNA is TGTGCCAGTACCCCATCCCTGACAGGGTTGAACACTGAAGCTTTCTTT. This gives the protein CASTPSLTGLNTEAFF.

Written as DNA, the CDR3 is TGCAGCGCTACTAAATCCAGCACCGGGGGCTACACCTTC. Protein: CSATKSSTGGYTF. The chain links TRBV29-1 to TRBJ1-2, with D hard to call. The CDR3 length is 13 residues. CDR1 and CDR2 (germline): SQVTM, ANQGSEA. Trimming left V 7 bases short and J 8 bases short, with 20 bases between.